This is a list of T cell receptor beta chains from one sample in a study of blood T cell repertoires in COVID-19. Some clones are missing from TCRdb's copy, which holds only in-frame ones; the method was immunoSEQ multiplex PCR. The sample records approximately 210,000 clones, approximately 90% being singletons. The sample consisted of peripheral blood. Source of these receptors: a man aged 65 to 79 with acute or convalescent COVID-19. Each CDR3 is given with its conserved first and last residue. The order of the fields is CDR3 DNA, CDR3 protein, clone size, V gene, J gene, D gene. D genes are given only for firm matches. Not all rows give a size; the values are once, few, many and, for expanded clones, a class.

CDR3nt: TGTGCCAGCAGTTCCTCGACAGGGAAGTATTATGGCTACACCTTC
CDR3aa: CASSSSTGKYYGYTF
abundance: .
v_gene: TRBV28
j_gene: TRBJ1-2
d_gene: TRBD1

CDR3nt: TGTGCCAGCAGCTTAGGAGGCGGGGGCGGCGAGCAGTACTTC
CDR3aa: CASSLGGGGGEQYF
abundance: .
v_gene: TRBV11-3
j_gene: TRBJ2-7
d_gene: .

CDR3nt: TGTGCCAGCAGCCGTGGGACTAGCGGGACCTACGAGCAGTACTTC
CDR3aa: CASSRGTSGTYEQYF
abundance: .
v_gene: TRBV3-1/TRBV3-2
j_gene: TRBJ2-7
d_gene: TRBD2

CDR3nt: TGTGCCAGCAGTTTAGATCCGTGGAACACTGAAGCTTTCTTT
CDR3aa: CASSLDPWNTEAFF
abundance: .
v_gene: TRBV6-5
j_gene: TRBJ1-1
d_gene: .

CDR3nt: TGTGCCAGCAGCTTGGTCGGAGGAGGGCGGTCACCCCTCCACTTT
CDR3aa: CASSLVGGGRSPLHF
abundance: .
v_gene: TRBV5-6
j_gene: TRBJ1-6
d_gene: .

CDR3nt: TGTGCCAGCAGCCAACGGCGACTAGCCAAAAACATTCAGTACTTC
CDR3aa: CASSQRRLAKNIQYF
abundance: .
v_gene: TRBV3-1/TRBV3-2
j_gene: TRBJ2-4
d_gene: .

CDR3nt: TGTGCCAGCAAAACAAGAGCCGGGGGTCAGCCCCAGCATTTT
CDR3aa: CASKTRAGGQPQHF
abundance: .
v_gene: TRBV6-5
j_gene: TRBJ1-5
d_gene: .

CDR3nt: TGTGCCAGCAGTAAAATATCCGGGACAGTTGAAGCTTTCTTT
CDR3aa: CASSKISGTVEAFF
abundance: .
v_gene: TRBV6-5
j_gene: TRBJ1-1
d_gene: TRBD1

CDR3nt: TGTGCCAGCAGTTTCCCCCGGGTTCAAGAGACCCAGTACTTC
CDR3aa: CASSFPRVQETQYF
abundance: .
v_gene: TRBV28
j_gene: TRBJ2-5
d_gene: .

CDR3nt: TGTGCCAGCAGCGTAGACAGATCCACCTTC
CDR3aa: CASSVDRSTF
abundance: .
v_gene: TRBV12-3/TRBV12-4
j_gene: TRBJ1-2
d_gene: .

CDR3nt: TGTGCCTGGAATCCGGTTGGGCTAGCGGGTTCCGGGGAGCTGTTTTTT
CDR3aa: CAWNPVGLAGSGELFF
abundance: .
v_gene: TRBV30
j_gene: TRBJ2-2
d_gene: TRBD2

CDR3nt: TGTGCCAGCTCATCCAGCTCTGGAAACACCATATATTTT
CDR3aa: CASSSSSGNTIYF
abundance: .
v_gene: TRBV18
j_gene: TRBJ1-3
d_gene: .

CDR3nt: TGCAGCGTTGGAGACGGGAGCTTCTACAATGAGCAGTTCTTC
CDR3aa: CSVGDGSFYNEQFF
abundance: .
v_gene: TRBV29-1
j_gene: TRBJ2-1
d_gene: .

CDR3nt: TGTGCCAGCAGCCCTACTAGCGGGAGGGTCGGGGAGCTGTTTTTT
CDR3aa: CASSPTSGRVGELFF
abundance: .
v_gene: TRBV7-9
j_gene: TRBJ2-2
d_gene: TRBD2

CDR3nt: TGTGCCAGCAGCCCCCAGGGGGTGGGTGTTGCGCAGTATTTT
CDR3aa: CASSPQGVGVAQYF
abundance: .
v_gene: TRBV7-3
j_gene: TRBJ2-3
d_gene: TRBD1

CDR3nt: TGTGCCAGCAGTCACGGGCTACTAGCGGGAAGGGAGCTGTTTTTT
CDR3aa: CASSHGLLAGRELFF
abundance: .
v_gene: TRBV6-2/TRBV6-3
j_gene: TRBJ2-2
d_gene: TRBD2

CDR3nt: TGTGCCAGCAGCTTGGTTCTAGCGGGAGGTCGGGGAGAGCAGTTCTTC
CDR3aa: CASSLVLAGGRGEQFF
abundance: once
v_gene: TRBV5-4
j_gene: TRBJ2-1
d_gene: TRBD2

CDR3nt: TGTGCCAGCAGCGTGCTGCCGGGGAGTCCCTACGAGCAGTACTTC
CDR3aa: CASSVLPGSPYEQYF
abundance: few
v_gene: TRBV9
j_gene: TRBJ2-7
d_gene: .

CDR3nt: TGTGCCAGCAGCGTAATGGGACAGGTCAGGTCACCCCTCCACTTT
CDR3aa: CASSVMGQVRSPLHF
abundance: .
v_gene: TRBV11-2
j_gene: TRBJ1-6
d_gene: TRBD1

CDR3nt: TGTGCCAGCAGTTTAGGGGGACAGGGGTCAGATACGCAGTATTTT
CDR3aa: CASSLGGQGSDTQYF
abundance: .
v_gene: TRBV28
j_gene: TRBJ2-3
d_gene: TRBD1

CDR3nt: TGTGCCAGCAGCTCCTCGTCGGATACGCAGTATTTT
CDR3aa: CASSSSSDTQYF
abundance: .
v_gene: TRBV5-6
j_gene: TRBJ2-3
d_gene: .

CDR3nt: TGTGCCAGCAGTTTACTTACGAGCTCCTACAATGAGCAGTTCTTC
CDR3aa: CASSLLTSSYNEQFF
abundance: .
v_gene: TRBV28
j_gene: TRBJ2-1
d_gene: .

CDR3nt: TGTGCCAGCAGGGTGGCTAGCGGGGAGCCCCTTAGGACAGATACGCAGTATTTT
CDR3aa: CASRVASGEPLRTDTQYF
abundance: .
v_gene: TRBV28
j_gene: TRBJ2-3
d_gene: TRBD2

CDR3nt: TGTGCCAGCAGCCGGGACTACGAGCAGTACTTC
CDR3aa: CASSRDYEQYF
abundance: .
v_gene: TRBV28
j_gene: TRBJ2-7
d_gene: .

CDR3nt: TGCGCCAGCAGCTCGGGACAGGGGGTATCCTACGAGCAGTACTTC
CDR3aa: CASSSGQGVSYEQYF
abundance: .
v_gene: TRBV5-1
j_gene: TRBJ2-7
d_gene: TRBD1

CDR3nt: TGTGCCAGCTCGCCCCTCGCGGGGACCACAGGTGGGAATGAGCAGTTCTTC
CDR3aa: CASSPLAGTTGGNEQFF
abundance: .
v_gene: TRBV18
j_gene: TRBJ2-1
d_gene: .

CDR3nt: TGTGCCAGCAGCCCCAGACTAGCGGCGTATACCTACGAGCAGTACTTC
CDR3aa: CASSPRLAAYTYEQYF
abundance: .
v_gene: TRBV7-2
j_gene: TRBJ2-7
d_gene: TRBD2

CDR3nt: TGTGCCAGCTCACCAGAGGTAACCTACGAGCAGTACTTC
CDR3aa: CASSPEVTYEQYF
abundance: .
v_gene: TRBV18
j_gene: TRBJ2-7
d_gene: .

CDR3nt: TGTGCCAGCAGTATCGACAGCTACAATGAGCAGTTCTTC
CDR3aa: CASSIDSYNEQFF
abundance: .
v_gene: TRBV6-2/TRBV6-3
j_gene: TRBJ2-1
d_gene: .

CDR3nt: TGTGCCAGCAGTTTAAGACAGGGGGCTGAAGCTTTCTTT
CDR3aa: CASSLRQGAEAFF
abundance: .
v_gene: TRBV28
j_gene: TRBJ1-1
d_gene: TRBD1

CDR3nt: TGTGCCTGGGGACGAGACTATGGCTACACCTTC
CDR3aa: CAWGRDYGYTF
abundance: .
v_gene: TRBV30
j_gene: TRBJ1-2
d_gene: .

CDR3nt: TGTGCCAGCTCACTTATACAGGGAAGCACCGGGGAGCTGTTTTTT
CDR3aa: CASSLIQGSTGELFF
abundance: .
v_gene: TRBV18
j_gene: TRBJ2-2
d_gene: .

CDR3nt: TGTGCCAGCTCACCTGGACAGGGGGCTTACAATGAGCAGTTCTTC
CDR3aa: CASSPGQGAYNEQFF
abundance: once
v_gene: TRBV18
j_gene: TRBJ2-1
d_gene: TRBD1

CDR3nt: TGTGCCAGCAGCCCCCCGGCGGGGCTAGCGGGTTACAATGAGCAGTTCTTC
CDR3aa: CASSPPAGLAGYNEQFF
abundance: .
v_gene: TRBV7-9
j_gene: TRBJ2-1
d_gene: TRBD2

CDR3nt: TGTGCCAGCAGTTCCAGGTCGGGAGCAACTAATGAAAAACTGTTTTTT
CDR3aa: CASSSRSGATNEKLFF
abundance: .
v_gene: TRBV28
j_gene: TRBJ1-4
d_gene: .

CDR3nt: TGTGCCAGCAGCCCGACAGGGGGCAGTACAGATACGCAGTATTTT
CDR3aa: CASSPTGGSTDTQYF
abundance: .
v_gene: TRBV13
j_gene: TRBJ2-3
d_gene: TRBD1

CDR3nt: TGTGCCAGCAGTAGGGGGAACACTGAAGCTTTCTTT
CDR3aa: CASSRGNTEAFF
abundance: .
v_gene: TRBV25-1
j_gene: TRBJ1-1
d_gene: .

CDR3nt: TGTGCCAGTACCCGAAGGGGAGGGCCAGTAAATGGCTACACCTTC
CDR3aa: CASTRRGGPVNGYTF
abundance: once
v_gene: TRBV6-5
j_gene: TRBJ1-2
d_gene: .

CDR3nt: TGTGCCAGCAGTTTATTTACTAGCGGAGCGCAAGAGACCCAGTACTTC
CDR3aa: CASSLFTSGAQETQYF
abundance: .
v_gene: TRBV28
j_gene: TRBJ2-5
d_gene: TRBD2

CDR3nt: TGTGCCAGCAGTTCAGGGGCGGACACTGAAGCTTTCTTT
CDR3aa: CASSSGADTEAFF
abundance: few
v_gene: TRBV11-3
j_gene: TRBJ1-1
d_gene: .

CDR3nt: TGTGCCAGCAGCCCGGACCTCAGGGGGAACAATGAGCAGTTCTTC
CDR3aa: CASSPDLRGNNEQFF
abundance: .
v_gene: TRBV5-5
j_gene: TRBJ2-1
d_gene: TRBD1

CDR3nt: TGTGCCAGCAGCTTCCGCGGGGAGACCCAGTACTTC
CDR3aa: CASSFRGETQYF
abundance: .
v_gene: TRBV7-2
j_gene: TRBJ2-5
d_gene: .

CDR3nt: TGTGCCAGCAGCTTAGCAGGGGGCTATGGCTACACCTTC
CDR3aa: CASSLAGGYGYTF
abundance: once
v_gene: TRBV7-9
j_gene: TRBJ1-2
d_gene: .

CDR3nt: TGTGCCAGCAGTTTGCAGTTTAGCGGGAGGGTTAACGGGGAGCTGTTTTTT
CDR3aa: CASSLQFSGRVNGELFF
abundance: .
v_gene: TRBV27
j_gene: TRBJ2-2
d_gene: TRBD2

CDR3nt: TGTGCCAGCAGCCGGCAGGGGGCCACTGAAGCTTTCTTT
CDR3aa: CASSRQGATEAFF
abundance: .
v_gene: TRBV7-6
j_gene: TRBJ1-1
d_gene: TRBD1